This T cell receptor (beta chain) emerged from a study of T cell responses to AZD1222 COVID-19 vaccine. Notes on the study in general: Reportedly, close to half of spike-specific TCRs are directed against unmutated variant regions. Sampling captured repertoires only after the peak T cell response. CD4 TCRs linked to vaccination spanned spike, dominating at 160-218 and 743-854.

Method: immunoSEQ multiplex PCR; TCRdb's copy keeps in-frame clones and lacks some. Of fewer than 150,000 clones in the sample, 80% to 90% are singletons; the top ten hold 8% to 10%. Comment on this clone: Antigen: not known.

Germline V gene sequence: CDR1 KGHSH, CDR2 LQKENI. The CDR3 length is 14 residues. V lost 3 bases and J 7 bases, leaving 15 bases between the germline ends. This chain joins TRBV18 and TRBJ1-2, with D unresolved. Source: peripheral blood, taken 28 days after the second AZD1222 dose. The receptor comes from an adult who received the AZD1222 COVID-19 vaccine. In DNA, the CDR3 is TGTGCCAGCTCACCCCAAGACAAGGCGGCTGGCTACACCTTC. This translates into CASSPQDKAAGYTF.